Below, one T cell receptor beta chain is given with its context. Its antigen is unidentified. Researchers reported sorting CD4+ naive, central memory, regulatory and stem cell-like memory cells via CD45RO/CCR7/CD25/CD127/CD95/CD27. J gave up 6 bases and V 4 bases, and 12 bases lay outside the gene matches. The CDR3 has 15 amino acids. Per the germline V gene, CDR1 is SGDLS and CDR2 is YYNGEE. This entry is derived from a study of beta chain features in type 1 diabetes. General study findings and limits: VDJ junctions sequenced from type 1 diabetes patients showed fewer insertions and more deletions. Moderate but significant shortening of TCRB CDR3s was recorded in all four CD4+ subsets from Type 1 diabetes patients.

Reverse transcribing all isolated RNA meant expressed TCRB transcripts were sequenced. Clones were sequenced by immunoSEQ multiplex PCR, and TCRdb holds only the in-frame ones, with some missing. The table lists more than 250,000 clones, about 15% of them singletons, with roughly 0.015% in the top ten. What was sequenced was naive CD4+ T cells from blood. The chain employs TRBV9 and TRBJ2-7, with 8 bases that match TRBD1. This TCR was recovered from a man between 18 and 35 years old with type 1 diabetes. CDR3 amino acids: CASSPRGHGVSEQYF. CDR3 sequence (DNA): TGTGCCAGCAGCCCCAGGGGGCACGGGGTCAGCGAGCAGTACTTC.